This T cell receptor (beta chain) appears in the sequencing data of a study of T-cell reconstitution after alpha-beta-depleted transplantation in children. Unique molecular identifiers were used to barcode this TCRbeta library. TCRdb used MiXCR to reprocess the PCR reads, holding one entry per CDR3 protein. The sample lists 750,000 to 950,000 distinct CDR3 sequences, roughly 16% occurring once. CDR3 length equals 14 residues. The ends were cut back, 7 bases at V and 0 bases at J, with 14 bases in the middle. Germline CDR1 reads SGHRS; CDR2 reads YFSETQ. Findings of the study overall: Reports say that about two months after transplant, the alpha-beta T cells came out of several hundred graft clones that had expanded. A year post-transplant, T-cell counts and diversity derived mostly from newly produced T cells.

This clonotype was counted only a few times. Its antigen is currently unknown. The sequencing used PBMCs, mostly from graft donor cells, collected 360 days after TCRalphabeta/CD19-depleted stem cell transplant. This sequence was found in a male patient aged 10 to 17 who had a stem cell transplant for acute lymphoblastic leukemia, so the T cells may come from the graft donor. The chain uses TRBV5-1 and TRBJ2-7, with a possible D match to TRBD1 (6 bases). The CDR3 loop reads CASGGRGDSYEQYF. The CDR3 region has the DNA TGCGCCAGCGGGGGCAGAGGGGACTCCTACGAGCAGTACTTC.